A single sample is the source of the 17 T cell receptor beta chains below, sequenced in a study of cytomegalovirus exposure and HLA in healthy donors. The primer mix had 60 Vbeta and 13 Jbeta primers. Method: immunoSEQ multiplex PCR; TCRdb's copy keeps in-frame clones and lacks some. The sample shows roughly 73,000 clones, roughly 71% of them seen only once. Sequenced material: PBMCs. The receptors were sampled from a man aged 65 to 85 in good health and CMV-seronegative.

As DNA, the CDR3 is TGTGCCACCAGCAGAGAACTAGCGGGCTACGAGCAGTACTTC. Its protein product is CATSRELAGYEQYF. The chain recombines TRBV15 with TRBJ2-5, with 9 nucleotides matching TRBD2. The J call could be wrong; TRBJ2-7 is a better fit for the DNA end. The CDR3 length is 14 residues. Germline loops: CDR1 LNHNV, CDR2 YYDKDF (reference sequence).

The rearrangement joins TRBV7-9 to TRBJ2-5, with TRBD1 identical over 9 bases. V was pared by 2 bases and J by 4 bases, with 8 bases of the junction left unmatched. The CDR3 runs 16 residues. CDR1 and CDR2 (germline): SEHNR, FQNEAQ (reference sequence). CDR3 sequence (DNA): TGTGCCAGCAGCTTACTGGGACAGGGACAGGGAGAGACCCAGTACTTC. This gives the protein CASSLLGQGQGETQYF. Together with reference TRBV7-9 and TRBJ2-5, the CDR3 gives the full variable domain: DTGVSQNPRHKITKRGQNVTFRCDPISEHNRLYWYRQTLGQGPEFLTYFQNEAQLEKSRLLSDRFSAERPKGSFSTLEIQRTEQGDSAMYLCASSLLGQGQGETQYFGPGTRLLVL.

The V call is TRBV6-6, the J call TRBJ2-2; 8 positions match TRBD1. The CDR3 totals 16 residues. Germline V lookup: CDR1 MNHNY, CDR2 SVGAGI (reference sequence). The V gene end was trimmed by 2 bases and the J gene end by 3 bases; junction bases not matched to a gene: 5. For the CDR3, the DNA is TGTGCCAGCAGTTACGACAGGGGAGTTTACACCGGGGAGCTGTTTTTT. It codes for CASSYDRGVYTGELFF.

J is TRBJ1-5 and V is TRBV5-1; 10 bases agree with TRBD1. The CDR3 is 15 amino acids. CDR1 is SGHRS, CDR2 YFSETQ, per germline. Germline trimming cut 10 bases from V and 10 bases from J; bases unmatched to any gene: 17. In nucleotides, the CDR3 is TGCGCCCCTAGCCCTGGTCGACAGGGGGCTATTCCCCAGCATTTT. Translating gives CAPSPGRQGAIPQHF.

The chain carries TRBV7-9 and TRBJ1-4; D is unresolved. V lost 9 bases to trimming and J lost 6 bases, with 11 bases between them. The CDR3 is made up of 12 amino acids. Looked up from germline, CDR1 is SEHNR and CDR2 is FQNEAQ (reference sequence). CDR3 residues: CASTRVDEKLFF. DNA of the CDR3: TGTGCCAGTACACGGGTTGATGAAAAACTGTTTTTT. Using reference TRBV7-9 and TRBJ1-4 for the parts outside the CDR3, the full variable domain is DTGVSQNPRHKITKRGQNVTFRCDPISEHNRLYWYRQTLGQGPEFLTYFQNEAQLEKSRLLSDRFSAERPKGSFSTLEIQRTEQGDSAMYLCASTRVDEKLFFGSGTQLSVL.

The genes are TRBV6-5 and TRBJ2-5, with a possible D match to TRBD1 (5 bases). The CDR3 is 13 residues long. The V and J ends lost 1 base and 11 bases respectively, with 14 bases between them. Germline V lookup: CDR1 MNHEY, CDR2 SVGAGI. Here the CDR3 reads CASSYWGKSEQYF. For the CDR3, the DNA is TGTGCCAGCAGTTACTGGGGCAAGTCGGAGCAGTACTTC.

This sequence joins TRBV2 and TRBJ2-5; D unresolved. The J call may be wrong; the DNA end is better matched by TRBJ2-7. The CDR3 totals 12 residues. Germline lookup yields CDR1 SNHLY and CDR2 FYNNEI. The DNA of the CDR3 is TGTGCCAGCAGGATTACTACCTACGAGCAGTACTTC. Translating gives CASRITTYEQYF.

The gene calls are TRBV4-1 and TRBJ2-1; D may be TRBD1 (5 bases). CDR3 length equals 15 residues. CDR1 MGHRA and CDR2 YSYEKL come from the germline V gene. The germline V and J ends were trimmed by 0 bases and 7 bases, with 13 bases remaining between them. CDR3 DNA: TGCGCCAGCAGCCAAGAGCGGCTAACAGGTAATGAGCAGTTCTTC. This translates into CASSQERLTGNEQFF.

This chain links TRBV6-5 with TRBJ1-1; 7 bases align to TRBD1. CDR3 size: 14 residues. The germline gives CDR1 MNHEY, CDR2 SVGAGI. The junction had 4 bases not matched to a gene; V was cut back by 6 bases and J by 0 bases. The CDR3 DNA sequence: TGTGCCAGCAGCAGAGACAGGGTGAACACTGAAGCTTTCTTT. Residues: CASSRDRVNTEAFF.

This clone is a singleton in its sample. The chain carries TRBV5-1 and TRBJ1-4, with 9 bases aligning to TRBD1. The germline V gene has CDR1 SGHRS and CDR2 YFSETQ. Trimming cost V 2 bases and J 7 bases; bases outside gene matches: 6. The CDR3 is made up of 15 amino acids. For the CDR3, the DNA is TGCGCCAGCAGCTTACAGGGACAGGGAAGTGAAAAACTGTTTTTT. This codes for CASSLQGQGSEKLFF.

This chain uses TRBV19 with TRBJ1-1; perhaps TRBD1 as D (6 bases). From germline, CDR1 is LNHDA and CDR2 SQIVND (reference sequence). The CDR3 has 16 residues. Trimming stripped 3 bases from V and 1 base from J, with 15 bases between. CDR3 in DNA: TGTGCCAGTAGTATGGGGGGGCGCTCGGAGAACACTGAAGCTTTCTTT. It translates to CASSMGGRSENTEAFF.

The J gene is TRBJ1-3, the V gene TRBV29-1; possibly TRBD1 for D (5 bases). In germline, CDR1 is SQVTM, CDR2 ANQGSEA. Trimming left V 1 base short and J 0 bases short, with 10 bases between. This CDR3 region has 15 residues. Here the CDR3 reads CSVEGPGVSGNTIYF. The CDR3, as DNA: TGCAGCGTTGAAGGGCCGGGGGTCTCTGGAAACACCATATATTTT.

Ten or more counts support this clone. CDR3: CASSVGANREQYF. Here the CDR3 DNA reads TGTGCCAGCAGTGTAGGGGCGAATAGGGAGCAGTACTTC. The rearrangement links TRBV6-1 to TRBJ2-7, with a possible D match to TRBD1 (5 bases). The CDR3 runs 13 residues. The ends were cut back, 4 bases at V and 7 bases at J, with 14 bases in the middle. The V gene's germline CDR1 is MNHNS and CDR2 SASEGT.

The rearrangement links TRBV6-6 to TRBJ2-7; 10 bases map to TRBD2. Trimming cost V 9 bases and J 0 bases; bases outside gene matches: 5. The CDR3 spans 14 residues. Germline V CDR1 and CDR2: MNHNY, SVGAGI (reference sequence). The CDR3 sequence: CASKAGGSSYEQYF. The DNA for the CDR3 is TGTGCCAGTAAAGCGGGAGGGTCCTCCTACGAGCAGTACTTC.

The V call is TRBV2, the J call TRBJ1-6; 9 bases match TRBD1. Trimming at V came to 6 bases and at J to 10 bases, leaving 10 bases not matched to a gene. The CDR3 has 15 amino acids. Germline-derived CDR1 and CDR2 are SNHLY and FYNNEI. The CDR3 nucleotides are TGTGCCAGCAGCAGAACAGGGGGCGCGGAATCACCCCTCCACTTT. Protein sequence: CASSRTGGAESPLHF.

The genes are TRBV15 and TRBJ2-6; D might be TRBD1 (5 bases). V lost 5 bases and J 4 bases, leaving 15 bases between the germline ends. The CDR3 extends over 16 amino acids. CDR1 is LNHNV and CDR2 is YYDKDF in the germline V gene (reference sequence). The CDR3, as DNA: TGTGCCACCAGCCCCAGGGTGGGGCGGGGGGCCAACGTCCTGACTTTC. This encodes CATSPRVGRGANVLTF.

The chain is built from TRBV25-1 and TRBJ1-6; weak D call: TRBD1 (6 bases). The CDR3 has 13 residues. Germline V gene sequence: CDR1 MGHDK, CDR2 SYGVNS. V was clipped by 7 bases and J by 5 bases, with 9 bases between them. As DNA, the CDR3 is TGTGCCAGCACCTACAGGGATAATTCACCCCTCCACTTT. Translation: CASTYRDNSPLHF.